The T cell receptor beta chain under discussion was sequenced for a study of radiotherapy plus CTLA-4 blockade in lung cancer. General study results and limits: Researchers report tumor-derived TCR clones expanding in blood after radiotherapy plus ipilimumab.

The CDR3 length is 15 residues. Germline assignment: CDR1 LNHNV and CDR2 YYDKDF (reference sequence). V shed 3 bases, J shed 0 bases, and the junction held 0 bases outside the gene matches. Here immunoSEQ multiplex PCR was the method, and the copy in TCRdb shows in-frame clones only, minus some. The repertoire includes more than 95,000 clones, approximately 84% of them detected once, and 4.5% to 6.5% sits in the top ten. Turning to this clone: What it binds is not known.

V and J are TRBV15 and TRBJ2-1; TRBD2 agrees at 9 bases. This TCR was sampled from a human donor with non-small cell lung cancer who had a partial response to radiotherapy plus ipilimumab. This specimen consisted of peripheral blood, obtained from a patient treated with radiotherapy plus ipilimumab. CDR3 in amino acids: CATSSSGGSYNEQFF. DNA for the CDR3: TGTGCCACCAGCAGTAGCGGGGGCTCCTACAATGAGCAGTTCTTC.